The 8 T cell receptor beta chains reported below all come from one sample, sequenced in a study of blood T cell repertoires in COVID-19. Generated by immunoSEQ multiplex PCR, the TCRdb table keeps only in-frame clones and is missing some. In the table there are hundreds of thousands of clones, over 65% of which are singletons. What was sequenced was peripheral blood. These receptors came from a woman of 80 years or more with acute or convalescent COVID-19.

V is TRBV20-1 and J is TRBJ2-2; perhaps TRBD1 as D (5 bases). The CDR3 length is 14 residues. V lost 3 bases and J 2 bases, leaving 10 bases between the germline ends. CDR1 and CDR2 from the germline V gene are DFQATT and SNEGSKA (reference sequence). The CDR3 reads CSASKGSNTGELFF. Here the CDR3 DNA reads TGCAGTGCTAGTAAGGGGTCTAACACCGGGGAGCTGTTTTTT.

J is TRBJ1-6 and V is TRBV7-2, with 8 bases fitting TRBD1. CDR1 and CDR2 from the germline V gene are SGHTA and FQGNSA. This CDR3 has 15 amino acids. With V trimmed by 4 bases and J by 7 bases, 6 bases remained unmatched. The CDR3: CASSSGTGWNSPLHF. CDR3 sequence (DNA): TGTGCCAGCAGCTCAGGGACAGGCTGGAATTCACCCCTCCACTTT.

This sequence joins TRBV7-6 and TRBJ2-5; 7 nucleotides align to TRBD1. V trimming: 5 bases; J trimming: 1 base; junction bases outside the gene matches: 7. The germline CDR1 and CDR2 sequences are SGHVS and FNYEAQ. The CDR3 consists of 15 residues. Here the CDR3 reads CASSPRQGFQETQYF. The DNA of the CDR3 is TGTGCCAGCAGCCCGAGACAGGGATTCCAAGAGACCCAGTACTTC.

The rearrangement links TRBV2 to TRBJ1-1; D might be TRBD1 (5 bases). This CDR3 spans 16 amino acids. Trimming pared 8 bases from V and 3 bases from J, leaving 22 bases between. Germline V CDR1 and CDR2: SNHLY, FYNNEI. For the CDR3, the DNA is TGTGCCAGCGGAACGGGATGGAGGGGCCGCGACACTGAAGCTTTCTTT. It translates to CASGTGWRGRDTEAFF.

The chain carries TRBV6-5 and TRBJ2-5; 8 positions match TRBD2. The CDR3 consists of 14 residues. J gave up 2 bases and V 6 bases, and 5 bases lay outside the gene matches. Germline assignment: CDR1 MNHEY and CDR2 SVGAGI. This chain's CDR3 is CASSTGGVQETQYF. Here the CDR3 DNA reads TGTGCCAGCAGCACCGGGGGGGTTCAAGAGACCCAGTACTTC.

This clone appeared a few times. As DNA, the CDR3 is TGTGCCACCAGCAGAGCTGGCAGGCCCTACGAGCAGTACTTC. Translation gives CATSRAGRPYEQYF. The chain combines TRBV15 with TRBJ2-7; D remains ambiguous. Between the trimmed V and J ends, which lost 1 base and 2 bases, there was a span of 9 bases. Germline V gene sequence: CDR1 LNHNV, CDR2 YYDKDF (reference sequence). CDR3 length equals 14 residues.

The chain employs TRBV5-1 and TRBJ2-3; 7 bases map to TRBD1. Germline lookup yields CDR1 SGHRS and CDR2 YFSETQ. With 3 bases clipped from V and 7 bases from J, the junction kept 14 bases outside the gene matches. The CDR3 length is 16 residues. For the CDR3, the DNA is TGCGCCAGCAGCTACCCCCGACAGGGATCTAAACATACGCAGTATTTT. It codes for CASSYPRQGSKHTQYF.

The chain is built from TRBV6-5 and TRBJ1-1; D is undetermined. Germline V gives CDR1 MNHEY, CDR2 SVGAGI. This CDR3 is built from 14 residues. Trimming pared 2 bases from V and 1 base from J, leaving 8 bases between. The CDR3 bases are TGTGCCAGCAGTTACAGCCGGGGGAACACTGAAGCTTTCTTT. This codes for CASSYSRGNTEAFF.